The entry below describes one T cell receptor (beta chain). These data come from a study of blood T cell repertoires in COVID-19. For the study at large: The United States, Italy and Spain provided the acute and convalescent COVID-19 samples. Nucleic acid was either cDNA or gDNA, and it came from T cells, B-cell-depleted T cells, or PBMCs.

Study processing details: It was from reference gene primer amplification that nucleated cell counts were estimated. Here immunoSEQ multiplex PCR was the method, and the copy in TCRdb shows in-frame clones only, minus some. That table is the source of V, J and clone size, and D and trimming were worked out from the DNA. The repertoire includes 150,000 to 200,000 clones, approximately 80% of them detected once, and around 7% sits in the top ten. In Seattle, patients joined the study during active infection and were tracked longitudinally. V lost 4 bases, J lost 4 bases, and 34 bases lay in between. CDR3 size: 22 residues. Per the germline V gene, CDR1 is SGHDN and CDR2 is FVKESK.

The V call is TRBV14, the J call TRBJ2-2; D is possibly TRBD2 (6 bases). The sample comprised peripheral blood. The clonotype originates from a woman in her thirties or forties with COVID-19, enrolled during active disease. The CDR3 sequence: CASSRKSGVFLGRDFATGELFF. The CDR3 DNA reads TGTGCCAGCAGCCGAAAATCGGGGGTTTTCCTCGGGCGGGACTTCGCCACCGGGGAGCTGTTTTTT.